This record covers a single TCR beta chain. These data come from a study of blood T cell repertoires in COVID-19. Whole-study context: Acute and convalescent COVID-19 samples came from the United States, Italy and Spain.

Clones were sequenced by immunoSEQ multiplex PCR, and TCRdb holds only the in-frame ones, with some missing. This sample carries 100,000 to 120,000 clones, 75% to 80% of them seen once, and the ten largest clones take 16%. Germline V gives CDR1 SGHAT, CDR2 FQDESV (reference sequence). This CDR3 region has 16 residues. The V end was cut by 1 base, the J end by 1 base, with 13 bases between. The sample was peripheral blood. This chain uses TRBV11-1 with TRBJ2-5; TRBD2 is a possible D gene (5 bases). This TCR was recovered from a woman of 80 years or more with active or convalescent COVID-19. The CDR3 region has the DNA TGTGCCAGCAGCTTAGGGCTAGCCTACTCCCAAGAGACCCAGTACTTC. It specifies CASSLGLAYSQETQYF.